At least ten counts were recorded for the clone carrying this T cell receptor (beta chain). The antigen remains unidentified. One entry per CDR3 protein, called by TCRdb with MiXCR from the 5' RACE reads. The data show about 800,000 distinct CDR3 sequences, with about an eighth seen just once and less than 0.65% held by the top ten. Germline CDR1 DFQATT, CDR2 SNEGSKA (reference sequence). Losses at the gene ends were 4 bases for V and 9 bases for J; bases not matched to a gene: 8. The CDR3 contains 14 residues. The data were obtained in a study of CD8 T cells in ankylosing spondylitis. Study outcomes and limitations: Blood of patients with ankylosing spondylitis appeared to be characterized by a TCR beta motif of seven or eight highly homologous variants.

The specimen sequenced was blood, either unsorted or a sorted T cell fraction (not recorded which). The chain couples TRBV20-1 to TRBJ2-1; 11 positions match TRBD1. This TCR came from a male donor with ankylosing spondylitis. CDR3 amino acids: CSATRTGGKGEQFF. CDR3 bases: TGCAGTGCTACCCGGACAGGGGGCAAGGGTGAGCAGTTCTTC.